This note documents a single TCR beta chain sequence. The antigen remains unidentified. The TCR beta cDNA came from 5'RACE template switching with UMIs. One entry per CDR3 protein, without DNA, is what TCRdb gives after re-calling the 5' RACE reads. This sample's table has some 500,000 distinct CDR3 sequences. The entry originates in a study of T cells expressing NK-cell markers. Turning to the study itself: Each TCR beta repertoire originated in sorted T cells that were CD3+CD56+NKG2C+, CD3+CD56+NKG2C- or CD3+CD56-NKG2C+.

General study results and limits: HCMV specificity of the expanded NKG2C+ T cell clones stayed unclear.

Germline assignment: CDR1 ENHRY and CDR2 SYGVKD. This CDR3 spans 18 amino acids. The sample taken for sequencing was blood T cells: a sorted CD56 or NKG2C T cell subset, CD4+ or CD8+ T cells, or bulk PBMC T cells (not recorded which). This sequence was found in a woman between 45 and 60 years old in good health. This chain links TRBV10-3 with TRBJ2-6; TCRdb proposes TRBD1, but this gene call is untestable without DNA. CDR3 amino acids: CAISLNLGRESGANVLTF.